What follows are 19 T cell receptor beta chains derived from one specimen sequenced in a study of a mutant IDH1 vaccine in newly diagnosed glioma. Time point given: week 5, during vaccination. In the vaccine, a single dose held 300 ug of the mutant IDH1 20-mer peptide, along with topical imiquimod. No cognate antigen is known for these TCRs. TCRdb's copy holds only in-frame clones and misses some; the assay was immunoSEQ multiplex PCR. This sample has over 35,000 clones, with more than 85% found just once. This specimen consisted of PBMCs, obtained from a glioma patient whose treatment included an IDH1 peptide vaccine. These receptors came from a man aged 45 to 65 with glioma.

The chain combines TRBV10-1 with TRBJ2-2; D may match TRBD1 or TRBD2 (5 bases each). Trimming took 8 bases from V and 3 from J, leaving 16 bases between them. Germline values: CDR1 WNHNN, CDR2 SYGVQD (reference sequence). This CDR3 has 15 residues. CDR3 sequence reads: CASSAGRGDTGELFF. The CDR3 bases are TGCGCCAGCTCGGCCGGGCGAGGGGACACCGGGGAGCTGTTTTTT.

The V and J genes are TRBV16 and TRBJ2-5; D remains ambiguous. Germline CDR1 and CDR2: KGHSY and FQNENV. Trimming left V 0 bases short and J 4 bases short, with 9 bases between. The CDR3 is 14 residues long. CDR3 in DNA: TGTGCCAGCAGCCAATCATCGAGAAGAGAGACCCAGTACTTC. This codes for CASSQSSRRETQYF.

The chain combines TRBV18 with TRBJ2-5, with D perhaps assigned TRBD1 or TRBD2 (6 bases each). The V gene's germline CDR1 is KGHSH and CDR2 LQKENI. The CDR3 is made up of 15 amino acids. With 2 bases removed from V and 4 bases from J, the gap between germline ends came to 14 bases. This chain's CDR3 is CASSPRGVLGETQYF. CDR3 coding DNA: TGTGCCAGCTCACCAAGGGGGGTTCTGGGAGAGACCCAGTACTTC.

The chain's CDR3 is CASSHIDRGLAKNIQYF. Written as DNA, the CDR3 is TGTGCCAGCAGCCACATAGACAGGGGACTGGCCAAAAACATTCAGTACTTC. The V call is TRBV11-2, the J call TRBJ2-4; 8 bases agree with TRBD1. The CDR3 is 17 residues long. Germline loops: CDR1 SGHAT, CDR2 FQNNGV. Trimming took 5 bases from V and 1 from J; bases not matched to a gene: 10.

The rearrangement uses TRBV5-1 and TRBJ1-1; 9 bases map to TRBD1. Germline CDR1 is SGHRS and CDR2 is YFSETQ. V lost 6 bases and J lost 3; bases outside the gene matches: 6. The CDR3 spans 14 residues. CDR3 DNA sequence: TGCGCCAGCACTACAGGGGGCGCCTACACTGAAGCTTTCTTT. Protein sequence: CASTTGGAYTEAFF.

CDR3 protein: CASSPTTGPYGYTF. The CDR3 nucleotides read TGTGCCAGCAGCCCCACGACAGGCCCCTATGGCTACACCTTC. V usage is TRBV27 and J usage is TRBJ1-2, with D tentatively TRBD1 (6 bases). Trimming removed 6 bases from V and 4 bases from J, with 15 bases in between. Germline CDR1 and CDR2: MNHEY and SMNVEV (reference sequence). The CDR3 is made up of 14 amino acids.

The chain is built from TRBV29-1 and TRBJ1-2; maybe TRBD1 (5 bases). Germline CDR1 reads SQVTM; CDR2 reads ANQGSEA. The CDR3 sequence is 14 residues long. V was trimmed by 0 bases and J by 4 bases, leaving 12 bases between them. DNA for the CDR3: TGCAGCGTTGAAGATGAGGGGAAGGGCTATGGCTACACCTTC. Its translation is CSVEDEGKGYGYTF.

The chain recombines TRBV27 with TRBJ1-1, with D maybe TRBD1 (6 bases). This CDR3 is 13 amino acids long. Trimming cost V 1 base and J 11 bases, with 14 bases left between them. Germline loops: CDR1 MNHEY, CDR2 SMNVEV (reference sequence). The CDR3 DNA reads as TGTGCCAGCAGTTTATTAGGTTCAGGGGAGGCTTTCTTT. It is translated as CASSLLGSGEAFF.

The chain employs TRBV27 and TRBJ1-4, with 7 bases fitting TRBD1. The CDR3 loop spans 15 amino acids. The V gene end was trimmed by 5 bases and the J gene end by 4 bases; junction bases not matched to a gene: 7. CDR1 and CDR2 from the germline V gene are MNHEY and SMNVEV (reference sequence). CDR3 loop: CASSGRQGINEKLFF. As DNA, the CDR3 is TGTGCCAGCAGTGGTAGACAGGGCATTAATGAAAAACTGTTTTTT. Filled out from reference TRBV27 and TRBJ1-4, the complete variable domain reads EAQVTQNPRYLITVTGKKLTVTCSQNMNHEYMSWYRQDPGLGLRQIYYSMNVEVTDKGDVPEGYKVSRKEKRNFPLILESPSPNQTSLYFCASSGRQGINEKLFFGSGTQLSVL.

The chain joins TRBV19 to TRBJ1-1; weak D call: TRBD1 (5 bases). This CDR3 comprises 13 residues. Trimming took 7 bases from V and 6 from J, leaving 15 bases between them. CDR1 and CDR2 (germline): LNHDA, SQIVND (reference sequence). The CDR3 sequence is CASTNGAWAEAFF. Written as DNA, the CDR3 is TGTGCCAGTACCAATGGGGCCTGGGCTGAAGCTTTCTTT. The full variable domain, with the rest looked up from reference TRBV19 and TRBJ1-1, is DGGITQSPKYLFRKEGQNVTLSCEQNLNHDAMYWYRQDPGQGLRLIYYSQIVNDFQKGDIAEGYSVSREKKESFPLTVTSAQKNPTAFYLCASTNGAWAEAFFGQGTRLTVV.

The chain recombines TRBV2 with TRBJ1-1; no reliable D call. Per germline, CDR1 SNHLY and CDR2 FYNNEI. Trimming cost V 7 bases and J 0 bases, with 15 bases left between them. The CDR3 spans 15 residues. The DNA of the CDR3 is TGTGCCAGCACGCCACGGAGGGATATGAACACTGAAGCTTTCTTT. Translating it yields CASTPRRDMNTEAFF. Using reference TRBV2 and TRBJ1-1 for the parts outside the CDR3, the full variable domain is EPEVTQTPSHQVTQMGQEVILRCVPISNHLYFYWYRQILGQKVEFLVSFYNNEISEKSEIFDDQFSVERPDGSNFTLKIRSTKLEDSAMYFCASTPRRDMNTEAFFGQGTRLTVV.

CDR3 nucleotides: TGTGCCACCAGCAGAGATCTAACTGGGTCTACCGATACGCAGTATTTT. It is translated as CATSRDLTGSTDTQYF. The chain couples TRBV15 to TRBJ2-3; D is ambiguous. The CDR3 extends over 16 amino acids. Germline CDR1 and CDR2: LNHNV and YYDKDF (reference sequence). V lost 0 bases and J 6 bases, leaving 16 bases between the germline ends.

The V gene is TRBV5-1, the J gene TRBJ2-7; 9 bases map to TRBD2. Trimming cost V 0 bases and J 0 bases; bases outside gene matches: 10. Germline V gene data show CDR1 as SGHRS and CDR2 as YFSETQ. This CDR3 has 18 amino acids. This CDR3 is CASSLGPTSGQSSYEQYF. CDR3 coding DNA: TGCGCCAGCAGCTTGGGCCCTACTAGCGGGCAGAGCTCCTACGAGCAGTACTTC.

This chain links TRBV5-5 with TRBJ1-2; D is perhaps TRBD1 (5 bases). The germline V and J ends were trimmed by 2 bases and 0 bases, with 17 bases remaining between them. The length of the CDR3 is 17 residues. Germline V lookup: CDR1 SGHKS, CDR2 YYEKEE (reference sequence). CDR3 DNA sequence: TGTGCCAGCAGCTTAACACAGCGATGGGGCACTAACTATGGCTACACCTTC. This sequence encodes CASSLTQRWGTNYGYTF.

For the CDR3, the DNA is TGCGCCAGCCAGAGAGTCTTGATCGTGGGAGAGACCCAGTACTTC. This codes for CASQRVLIVGETQYF. The genes are TRBV10-2 and TRBJ2-5, with D unresolved. Trimming shortened V by 8 bases and J by 4 bases, and 20 bases separated the two germline ends. CDR3 size: 15 residues. CDR1 is WSHSY, CDR2 SAAADI, per germline.

The chain employs TRBV19 and TRBJ1-4, with no clear D. V lost 5 bases and J lost 4, with 20 bases in between. The V gene's germline CDR1 is LNHDA and CDR2 SQIVND (reference sequence). The CDR3 runs to 17 residues. The CDR3 protein is CASSPAGLGMGNEKLFF. CDR3 nucleotide sequence: TGTGCCAGTAGTCCGGCGGGCCTCGGAATGGGTAATGAAAAACTGTTTTTT.

The chain couples TRBV6-1 to TRBJ1-5; D gene ambiguous. Germline V gives CDR1 MNHNS, CDR2 SASEGT. V lost 6 bases to trimming and J lost 4 bases, with 10 bases between them. CDR3 length: 13 amino acids. CDR3 region: CASRDQDNQPQHF. The CDR3 nucleotides are TGTGCCAGCAGAGACCAGGATAATCAGCCCCAGCATTTT.

The V call is TRBV5-1, the J call TRBJ2-3, with D perhaps TRBD1 (5 bases). Trimming pared 4 bases from V and 6 bases from J, leaving 18 bases between. The CDR3 sequence is 15 residues long. Germline V lookup: CDR1 SGHRS, CDR2 YFSETQ. The chain's CDR3 is CASSLAGRAWDTQYF. For the CDR3, the DNA is TGCGCCAGCAGCCTGGCCGGCAGGGCATGGGATACGCAGTATTTT. The variable domain in full, with the rest retrieved from reference TRBV5-1 and TRBJ2-3, is KAGVTQTPRYLIKTRGQQVTLSCSPISGHRSVSWYQQTPGQGLQFLFEYFSETQRNKGNFPGRFSGRQFSNSRSEMNVSTLELGDSALYLCASSLAGRAWDTQYFGPGTRLTVL.

The chain is built from TRBV5-1 and TRBJ1-1; no definite D call. V was trimmed by 0 bases and J by 0 bases, leaving 9 bases between them. The CDR3 is 15 amino acids. Germline V gene sequence: CDR1 SGHRS, CDR2 YFSETQ. The CDR3 region is CASSLEEGLNTEAFF. The CDR3 coding sequence is TGCGCCAGCAGCTTGGAAGAGGGATTGAACACTGAAGCTTTCTTT. Full variable domain (rest looked up from reference TRBV5-1 and TRBJ1-1): KAGVTQTPRYLIKTRGQQVTLSCSPISGHRSVSWYQQTPGQGLQFLFEYFSETQRNKGNFPGRFSGRQFSNSRSEMNVSTLELGDSALYLCASSLEEGLNTEAFFGQGTRLTVV.